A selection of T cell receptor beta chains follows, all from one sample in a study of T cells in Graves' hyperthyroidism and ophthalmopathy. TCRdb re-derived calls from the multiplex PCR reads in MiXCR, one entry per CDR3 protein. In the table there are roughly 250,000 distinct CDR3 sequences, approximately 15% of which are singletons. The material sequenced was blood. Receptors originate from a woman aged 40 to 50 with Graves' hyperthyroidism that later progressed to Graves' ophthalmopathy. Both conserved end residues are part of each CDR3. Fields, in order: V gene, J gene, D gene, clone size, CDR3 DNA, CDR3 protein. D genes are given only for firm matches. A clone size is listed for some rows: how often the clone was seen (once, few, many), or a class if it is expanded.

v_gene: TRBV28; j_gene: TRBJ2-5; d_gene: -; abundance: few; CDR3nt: TGTGCCAGCAGTTTACGAGGGGGTAAGGGAGAGACCCAGTACTTC; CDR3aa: CASSLRGGKGETQYF
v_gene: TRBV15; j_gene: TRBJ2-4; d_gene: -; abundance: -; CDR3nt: TGTGCCACCAGCAGACGATCGGGCCAAAACATTCAGTACTTC; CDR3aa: CATSRRSGQNIQYF
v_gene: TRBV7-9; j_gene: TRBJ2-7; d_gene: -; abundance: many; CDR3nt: TGTGCCAGCAGCTCGAAAGGGTGGCCCTACGAGCAGTACTTC; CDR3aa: CASSSKGWPYEQYF
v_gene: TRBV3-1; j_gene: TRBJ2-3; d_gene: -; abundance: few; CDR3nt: TGTGCCAGCAGGCGGGACCCTTCGAGTTGGACAGATACGCAGTATTTT; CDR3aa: CASRRDPSSWTDTQYF
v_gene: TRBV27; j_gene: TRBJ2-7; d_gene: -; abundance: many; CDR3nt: TGTGCCAGCAGTTTAAGGGGGAAAAACTACGAGCAGTACTTC; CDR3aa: CASSLRGKNYEQYF
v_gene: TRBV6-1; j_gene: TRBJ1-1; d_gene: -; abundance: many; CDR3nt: TGTGCCAGCAGTGCCTGGTGGCAGGGGGAAGCTTTCTTT; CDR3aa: CASSAWWQGEAFF
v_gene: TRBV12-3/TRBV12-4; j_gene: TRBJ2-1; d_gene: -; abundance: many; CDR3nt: TGTGCCAGCAGTTCCAACGACCTGCGGGAGCAGTTCTTC; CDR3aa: CASSSNDLREQFF
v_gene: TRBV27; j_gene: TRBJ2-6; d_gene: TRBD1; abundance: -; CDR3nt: TGTGCCAGCAGTTCCTCGGACAGGGGGACGCCTGGGGCCAACGTCCTGACTTTC; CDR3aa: CASSSSDRGTPGANVLTF
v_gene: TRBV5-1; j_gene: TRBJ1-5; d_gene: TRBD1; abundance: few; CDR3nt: TGCGCCAGCAGCCCGGGGGACAGCCGTAGCAATCAGCCCCAGCATTTT; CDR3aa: CASSPGDSRSNQPQHF
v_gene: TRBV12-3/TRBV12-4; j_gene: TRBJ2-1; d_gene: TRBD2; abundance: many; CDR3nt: TGTGCCAGCAGGAGCGGGGTGCTAGCGGGAGGGAGCGGTGAGCAGTTCTTC; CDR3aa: CASRSGVLAGGSGEQFF
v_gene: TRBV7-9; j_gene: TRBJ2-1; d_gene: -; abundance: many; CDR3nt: TGTGCCAGCAGCTTGATTCCCCGGGACGCCGAGCAGTTCTTC; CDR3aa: CASSLIPRDAEQFF
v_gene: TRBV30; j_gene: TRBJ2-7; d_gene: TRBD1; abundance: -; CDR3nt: TGTGCCTGGAGCACCGGGACAGGTTCCTACGAGCAGTACTTC; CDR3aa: CAWSTGTGSYEQYF
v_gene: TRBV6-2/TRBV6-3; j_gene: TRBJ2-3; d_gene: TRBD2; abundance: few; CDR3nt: TGTGCCAGCAGTTACGCCCTTTTAGCGGGAGGGCCAGATACGCAGTATTTT; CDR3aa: CASSYALLAGGPDTQYF
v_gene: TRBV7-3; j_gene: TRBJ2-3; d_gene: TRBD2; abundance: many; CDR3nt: TGTGCCAGCAGCTCAACACTAGCGGCTAGCACAGATACGCAGTATTTT; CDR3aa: CASSSTLAASTDTQYF
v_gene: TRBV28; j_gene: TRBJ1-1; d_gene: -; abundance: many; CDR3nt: TGTGCCAGCAGGTCGGGACCGAAAGAAGCTTTCTTT; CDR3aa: CASRSGPKEAFF
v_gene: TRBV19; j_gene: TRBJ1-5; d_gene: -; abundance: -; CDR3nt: TGTGCCAGTAGTATAGAGGGTCGGAATCAGCCCCAGCATTTT; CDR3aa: CASSIEGRNQPQHF
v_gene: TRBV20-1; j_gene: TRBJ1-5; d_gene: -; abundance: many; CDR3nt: TGCAGTGCTAGATTGTCAGGCTATCAGCCCCAGCATTTT; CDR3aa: CSARLSGYQPQHF
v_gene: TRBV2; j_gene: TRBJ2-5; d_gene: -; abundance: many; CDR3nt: TGTGCCAGCAGCTCCGGGACAATTACTCAAGAGACCCAGTACTTC; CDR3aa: CASSSGTITQETQYF
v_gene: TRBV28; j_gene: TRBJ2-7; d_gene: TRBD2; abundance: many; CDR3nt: TGTGCCAGCAAGAAGCCCGGGACTAGCGGGAACGAGCAGTACTTC; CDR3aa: CASKKPGTSGNEQYF
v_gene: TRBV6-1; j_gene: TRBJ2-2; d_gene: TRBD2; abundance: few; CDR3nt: TGTGCCAGCAGGGAACGGACTAGCGGATACACCGGGGAGCTGTTTTTT; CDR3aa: CASRERTSGYTGELFF
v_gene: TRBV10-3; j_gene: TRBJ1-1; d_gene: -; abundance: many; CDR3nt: TGTGCCATCGGGGCAGGGGCTTGGAACACTGAAGCTTTCTTT; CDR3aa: CAIGAGAWNTEAFF
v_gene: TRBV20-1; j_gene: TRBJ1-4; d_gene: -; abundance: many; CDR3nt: TGCAGTGCTAGAGATGTGGGGAGGGGGACTAATGAAAAACTGTTTTTT; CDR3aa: CSARDVGRGTNEKLFF
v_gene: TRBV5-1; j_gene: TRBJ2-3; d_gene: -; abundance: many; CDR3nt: TGCGCCAGCAGCCGAAGCGGGTCTGTAGGGGATACGCAGTATTTT; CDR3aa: CASSRSGSVGDTQYF
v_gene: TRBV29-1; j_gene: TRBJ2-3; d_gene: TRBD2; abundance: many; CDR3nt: TGCAGCGTTGATCAGCGGGAGGAGACGGATACGCAGTATTTT; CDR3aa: CSVDQREETDTQYF
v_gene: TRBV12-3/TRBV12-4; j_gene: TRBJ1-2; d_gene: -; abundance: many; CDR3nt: TGTGCCAGCAGTTCCACCACGGACGGGCGACAGGGCTACACCTTC; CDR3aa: CASSSTTDGRQGYTF
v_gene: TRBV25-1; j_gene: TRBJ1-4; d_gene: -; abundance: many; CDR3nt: TGTGCCAGCAGCAAAGGACAGCTTAATGAAAAACTGTTTTTT; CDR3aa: CASSKGQLNEKLFF
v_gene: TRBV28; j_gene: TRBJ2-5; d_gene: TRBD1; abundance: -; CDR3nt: TGTGCCAGCTGGACAGGGGGCCAAGAGACCCAGTACTTC; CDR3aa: CASWTGGQETQYF
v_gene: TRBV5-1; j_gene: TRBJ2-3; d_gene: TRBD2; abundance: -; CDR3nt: TGCGCCAGCAGCTCCGGGGCTAGCGGGAGTTTAGGCACAGATACGCAGTATTTT; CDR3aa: CASSSGASGSLGTDTQYF
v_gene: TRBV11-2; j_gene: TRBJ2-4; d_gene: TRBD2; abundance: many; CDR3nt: TGTGCCAGCACCGTCGGGAGGGGGAAAAACATTCAGTACTTC; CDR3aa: CASTVGRGKNIQYF